The 5 T cell receptor beta chains in this list originate from one sample, sequenced in a study of blood T cell repertoires in COVID-19. Clones were sequenced by immunoSEQ multiplex PCR, and TCRdb holds only the in-frame ones, with some missing. The table has some 200,000 clones, around 82% seen once. The source material was peripheral blood. Receptors originate from a woman in her 70s with acute or convalescent COVID-19.

The chain employs TRBV24-1 and TRBJ2-1, with 9 nucleotides matching TRBD2. J gave up 2 bases and V 0 bases, and 1 base lay outside the gene matches. Germline values: CDR1 KGHDR, CDR2 SFDVKD. The CDR3 is 16 residues long. CDR3 coding DNA: TGTGCCACCAGTGATTTGGCGGGGGGGACCTACAATGAGCAGTTCTTC. Its translation: CATSDLAGGTYNEQFF.

J is TRBJ1-3 and V is TRBV3-1 (or the pseudogene TRBV3-2); no definite D call. With 0 bases removed from V and 3 bases from J, the gap between germline ends came to 6 bases. There are 14 residues in the CDR3. Germline lookup yields CDR1 LGHDT and CDR2 YNNKEL (reference sequence). CDR3 residues: CASSQEHDGNTIYF. CDR3 bases: TGTGCCAGCAGCCAAGAACACGATGGAAACACCATATATTTT.

This CDR3 reads CASSPFSAGSSYNEQFF. The CDR3 DNA reads TGTGCCAGCAGCCCATTTAGTGCGGGGAGCTCCTACAATGAGCAGTTCTTC. The chain has TRBV7-3 and TRBJ2-1; weak D call: TRBD2 (6 bases). Germline V gives CDR1 SGHTA, CDR2 FQGTGA. The CDR3 is 17 amino acids. V lost 5 bases and J lost 0, with 17 bases in between.

This chain uses TRBV10-2 with TRBJ1-6; TRBD1 matches 7 bases. There are 14 residues in the CDR3. Germline CDR1 WSHSY, CDR2 SAAADI. V lost 5 bases, J lost 10 bases, and 8 bases stayed unmatched. The CDR3 protein is CASSLDRSGSPLHF. As DNA, the CDR3 is TGCGCCAGCAGTTTGGACAGGTCCGGGTCACCCCTCCACTTT.

The CDR3, as DNA: TGCGCCAGCAGCTTAAACGGGGCGGGGAATGAGCAGTTCTTC. Encoded protein: CASSLNGAGNEQFF. V gene TRBV5-1 combines with J gene TRBJ2-1; TRBD2 is a possible D gene (6 bases). The CDR3 contains 14 residues. Germline V gene sequence: CDR1 SGHRS, CDR2 YFSETQ. The germline V and J ends were trimmed by 2 bases and 7 bases, with 13 bases remaining between them.